Presented here are 31 T cell receptor beta chains from one specimen sequenced in a study of blood T cells in healthy people across ages. A sample-barcoded 5' primer and a J-beta primer mix were used in a second PCR of about 6 to 11 cycles. MiXCR, applied by TCRdb to the 5' RACE reads, yields one record per CDR3 protein. Seen here are fewer than 1,000,000 distinct CDR3 sequences, more than 40% observed once, and the top ten hold about a fifth. Sequenced material: blood. Every receptor here comes from a man in his sixties in good health.

This clonotype has just a few counts. The rearrangement joins TRBV11-2 to TRBJ2-1; maybe TRBD2 (5 bases). V lost 4 bases to trimming and J lost 12 bases, with 13 bases between them. CDR1 is SGHAT, CDR2 FQNNGV, per germline. The CDR3 has 12 residues. The CDR3 DNA is TGTGCCAGCAGCTCCCAGCTTCGGGGGCAGTTCTTC. This encodes CASSSQLRGQFF.

This clonotype has more than one count but fewer than ten. The J gene is TRBJ2-7, the V gene TRBV20-1; maybe TRBD2 (6 bases). V lost 0 bases and J 0 bases, leaving 15 bases between the germline ends. The germline CDR1 and CDR2 sequences are DFQATT and SNEGSKA (reference sequence). The CDR3 consists of 16 residues. CDR3 protein: CSARDTGGVSSYEQYF. CDR3 DNA: TGCAGTGCTAGAGATACGGGCGGGGTGAGCTCCTACGAGCAGTACTTC.

The table lists this clonotype with a few counts. The V and J genes are TRBV15 and TRBJ2-7, with TRBD2 as a possible D gene (5 bases). Trimming pared 5 bases from V and 4 bases from J, leaving 15 bases between. The germline V gene has CDR1 LNHNV and CDR2 YYDKDF (reference sequence). The CDR3 has 14 residues. The CDR3: CATSGVPSGYEQYF. The CDR3 coding sequence is TGTGCCACCAGCGGAGTCCCCTCGGGGTACGAGCAGTACTTC.

The chain couples TRBV6-5 to TRBJ1-2; 9 nucleotides agree with TRBD1. J lost 0 bases, V lost 5 bases, and 7 bases had no gene match. Germline loops: CDR1 MNHEY, CDR2 SVGAGI. The CDR3 runs 16 residues. In DNA, the CDR3 is TGTGCCAGCAGTCCGGACAGGGGTGTTGCTAACTATGGCTACACCTTC. Translating it yields CASSPDRGVANYGYTF.

This clonotype has just one count. The rearrangement uses TRBV7-9 and TRBJ1-6; no clear D gene. The CDR3 spans 12 residues. Trimming took off 5 bases at V and 13 bases at J, with 12 bases between the two ends. Per germline, CDR1 SEHNR and CDR2 FQNEAQ (reference sequence). In nucleotides, the CDR3 is TGTGCCAGCAGCGCTCCTAGCGGTCCCCTCCACTTT. Protein product: CASSAPSGPLHF. Full variable domain (missing parts from reference TRBV7-9 and TRBJ1-6): DTGVSQNPRHKITKRGQNVTFRCDPISEHNRLYWYRQTLGQGPEFLTYFQNEAQLEKSRLLSDRFSAERPKGSFSTLEIQRTEQGDSAMYLCASSAPSGPLHFGNGTRLTVT.

The rearrangement joins TRBV13 to TRBJ2-5; 7 bases are a match to TRBD2. This CDR3 is built from 17 residues. The ends lost 6 bases at V and 5 bases at J; junction bases unmatched: 18. CDR1 and CDR2 (germline): PRHDT, FYEKMQ (reference sequence). CDR3 in DNA: TGTGCCAGCAGACGAGGCCAGTGGGCTAGCGGAGGGGAGACCCAGTACTTC. Translating it yields CASRRGQWASGGETQYF.

Points on this clonotype: Just one base apart from a much larger clone, this may be a read error. This chain connects TRBV4-3 to TRBJ2-7; 8 nucleotides line up with TRBD1. CDR1 and CDR2 from the germline V gene are LGHNA and YSLEER. J gave up 7 bases and V 4 bases, and 12 bases lay outside the gene matches. The CDR3 covers 15 residues. The CDR3 loop reads CASSPGGPGDNEQYF. The CDR3 DNA sequence: TGCGCCAGCAGCCCAGGGGGCCCTGGTGACAATGAGCAGTACTTC.

This clonotype was counted many times. V and J are TRBV27 and TRBJ2-5; 8 nucleotides agree with TRBD1. This CDR3 has 16 amino acids. Germline V lookup: CDR1 MNHEY, CDR2 SMNVEV (reference sequence). J lost 5 bases, V lost 3 bases, and 11 bases had no gene match. The CDR3 reads CASSFSSGGSGETQYF. The CDR3 DNA sequence: TGTGCCAGCAGTTTTTCCTCAGGGGGCTCGGGCGAGACCCAGTACTTC.

This chain links TRBV2 with TRBJ2-7, with TRBD1 identical over 7 bases. From germline, CDR1 is SNHLY and CDR2 FYNNEI. J gave up 0 bases and V 7 bases, and 6 bases lay outside the gene matches. This CDR3 contains 14 residues. In DNA form, the CDR3 reads TGTGCCAGCAAAGGGGGCCTCTCCTCCTACGAGCAGTACTTC. Protein product: CASKGGLSSYEQYF.

The rearrangement uses TRBV4-3 and TRBJ1-2; no firm D call. This CDR3 has 13 residues. Germline V gives CDR1 LGHNA, CDR2 YSLEER. Trimming stripped 4 bases from V and 1 base from J, with 7 bases between. The CDR3 loop is CASSREGNYGYTF. In nucleotides, the CDR3 is TGCGCCAGCAGCCGGGAGGGTAACTATGGCTACACCTTC.

The J gene is TRBJ2-3, the V gene TRBV29-1; 14 nucleotides agree with TRBD2. Germline V gives CDR1 SQVTM, CDR2 ANQGSEA. The CDR3 has 14 residues. The junction had 6 bases not matched to a gene; V was cut back by 7 bases and J by 6 bases. The CDR3 protein is CSGGTSGRRDTQYF. CDR3 bases: TGCAGCGGTGGGACTAGCGGGAGACGTGATACGCAGTATTTT.

The chain combines TRBV28 with TRBJ2-5; the D gene is possibly TRBD1 (6 bases). The CDR3 extends over 15 amino acids. CDR1 and CDR2 from the germline V gene are MDHEN and SYDVKM. Trimming stripped 1 base from V and 1 base from J, with 10 bases between. CDR3 in DNA: TGTGCCAGCAGTTTATACAGGGCGCCCCAAGAGACCCAGTACTTC. This translates into CASSLYRAPQETQYF.

The chain recombines TRBV10-3 with TRBJ2-4; possibly TRBD1 for D (6 bases). The end of the DNA fits TRBJ2-7 better, so the J call may be wrong. Per germline, CDR1 ENHRY and CDR2 SYGVKD. The CDR3 runs to 15 residues. The CDR3 protein is CAIRGIRDTTYEQYF. DNA for the CDR3: TGTGCCATCAGGGGGATACGGGACACCACCTACGAGCAGTACTTC.

This chain uses TRBV29-1 with TRBJ1-1; D perhaps matches TRBD1 (5 bases). There are 14 residues in the CDR3. Per germline, CDR1 SQVTM and CDR2 ANQGSEA. Trimming left V 3 bases short and J 5 bases short, with 16 bases between. The DNA of the CDR3 is TGCAGCGTTGAGGGTCCAGGACAATTAACTGAAGCTTTCTTT. Translation gives CSVEGPGQLTEAFF.

This sequence joins TRBV9 and TRBJ1-2, with D tentatively TRBD1 (6 bases). The CDR3 has 14 amino acids. From germline, CDR1 is SGDLS and CDR2 YYNGEE. V dropped 3 bases and J dropped 5 bases, with 14 bases sitting between them. The CDR3 nucleotides are TGTGCCAGCAGCGGACAGGAGAATCGATATGGCTACACCTTC. This translates into CASSGQENRYGYTF.

The chain employs TRBV6-1 and TRBJ2-1; 8 nucleotides line up with TRBD2. This CDR3 region has 16 residues. After removal of 4 bases from V and 6 bases from J, the junction contained 11 bases not matched to a gene. From germline, CDR1 is MNHNS and CDR2 SASEGT. DNA for the CDR3: TGTGCCAGCAGTGTTCCGGGGGGACTAGGTGGCAATGAGCAGTTCTTC. Its protein is CASSVPGGLGGNEQFF.

V gene TRBV18 combines with J gene TRBJ1-2, with a weak D call TRBD1 (5 bases). Per germline, CDR1 KGHSH and CDR2 LQKENI. With 3 bases removed from V and 0 bases from J, the gap between germline ends came to 14 bases. The CDR3 length is 16 residues. This CDR3 is CASSPQRDGANYGYTF. The CDR3 DNA is TGTGCCAGCTCACCCCAACGGGACGGAGCTAACTATGGCTACACCTTC.

This clonotype was seen a handful of times. The chain uses TRBV20-1 and TRBJ2-3; TRBD2 agrees at 11 bases. Germline CDR1 and CDR2: DFQATT and SNEGSKA (reference sequence). The CDR3 has 16 amino acids. With V trimmed by 6 bases and J by 2 bases, 10 bases remained unmatched. The CDR3 sequence: CSAPGGLAGTTDTQYF. The CDR3 bases are TGCAGTGCCCCAGGCGGACTAGCGGGTACCACAGATACGCAGTATTTT.

In this sample, this clonotype turned up a few times. The chain links TRBV6-5 to TRBJ1-2, with 10 nucleotides matching TRBD1. Unmatched junction bases numbered 13, after V lost 10 bases and J lost 8 bases. Per germline, CDR1 MNHEY and CDR2 SVGAGI. CDR3 length: 14 residues. The CDR3 loop reads CATALPGQGLGYTF. The CDR3 DNA is TGTGCCACCGCACTGCCGGGACAGGGGCTCGGCTACACCTTC.

The V and J genes are TRBV18 and TRBJ1-2; 9 nucleotides align to TRBD1. CDR1 and CDR2 from the germline V gene are KGHSH and LQKENI. J gave up 5 bases and V 5 bases, and 6 bases lay outside the gene matches. The CDR3 totals 14 residues. In DNA form, the CDR3 reads TGTGCCAGCTCAGCAACGACAGGGGGATATGGCTACACCTTC. It translates to CASSATTGGYGYTF. Full variable domain (outside the CDR3, taken from reference TRBV18 and TRBJ1-2): NAGVMQNPRHLVRRRGQEARLRCSPMKGHSHVYWYRQLPEEGLKFMVYLQKENIIDESGMPKERFSAEFPKEGPSILRIQQVVRGDSAAYFCASSATTGGYGYTFGSGTRLTVV.

The chain uses TRBV5-6 and TRBJ1-5; no reliable D call. CDR1 is SGHDT and CDR2 is YYEEEE in the germline V gene. There are 12 residues in the CDR3. The V and J ends lost 1 base and 6 bases respectively, with 5 bases between them. The CDR3 DNA follows: TGTGCCAGCAGCTTGTGGGTTCAGCCCCAGCATTTT. Translation: CASSLWVQPQHF.

J is TRBJ1-2 and V is TRBV9; D is unresolved. Trimming shortened V by 3 bases and J by 8 bases, and 8 bases separated the two germline ends. Germline CDR1 reads SGDLS; CDR2 reads YYNGEE. The CDR3 extends over 11 amino acids. The CDR3 DNA sequence: TGTGCCAGCAGCGCACCTGGCGGCTACACCTTC. Translating gives CASSAPGGYTF.

This clonotype was seen only a few times. The gene calls are TRBV3-1 and TRBJ2-7; 11 bases line up with TRBD1. The junction had 8 bases not matched to a gene; V was cut back by 2 bases and J by 5 bases. CDR3 size: 16 residues. In germline, CDR1 is LGHDT, CDR2 YNNKEL (reference sequence). CDR3 sequence (DNA): TGTGCCAGCAGCCAAATAGGGACAGGGGGTTCCCACGAGCAGTACTTC. It encodes CASSQIGTGGSHEQYF.

This clonotype was detected a few times. DNA for the CDR3: TGTGCCAGCAGCCTTAGCGTTAATGGCAATGAGCAGTTCTTC. Translated, it gives CASSLSVNGNEQFF. V is TRBV12-3 or TRBV12-4 and J is TRBJ2-1; possibly TRBD2 for D (5 bases). The CDR3 extends over 14 amino acids. V was pared by 6 bases and J by 6 bases, with 15 bases between.

The chain uses TRBV27 and TRBJ2-1; TRBD2 agrees at 11 bases. Looked up from germline, CDR1 is MNHEY and CDR2 is SMNVEV (reference sequence). Trimming removed 2 bases from V and 7 bases from J; junction bases left unmatched: 13. The CDR3 contains 18 residues. The CDR3 loop is CASSLVGLAVQRANEQFF. DNA of the CDR3: TGTGCCAGCAGTTTAGTGGGACTAGCGGTACAAAGGGCGAATGAGCAGTTCTTC.

This clonotype was picked up many times. V usage is TRBV4-3 and J usage is TRBJ2-7; D not certain. The germline V and J ends were trimmed by 1 base and 0 bases, with 7 bases remaining between them. The CDR3 has 14 residues. Per germline, CDR1 LGHNA and CDR2 YSLEER. CDR3: CASSQVALSYEQYF. CDR3 nucleotide sequence: TGCGCCAGCAGCCAAGTTGCTCTCTCCTACGAGCAGTACTTC.

The DNA for the CDR3 is TGCGCCAGCAGCAGAAACGACAGGGGGTTTAACTATGGCTACACCTTC. As protein: CASSRNDRGFNYGYTF. The genes are TRBV5-1 and TRBJ1-2, with 9 bases identical to TRBD1. The CDR3 is 16 amino acids. The ends lost 4 bases at V and 1 base at J; junction bases unmatched: 8. Germline V gene sequence: CDR1 SGHRS, CDR2 YFSETQ.

The gene calls are TRBV11-2 and TRBJ2-7; D is uncertain. In germline, CDR1 is SGHAT, CDR2 FQNNGV. The length of the CDR3 is 15 residues. V lost 5 bases and J lost 0, with 14 bases in between. The CDR3 here is CASSPEAVSSYEQYF. The DNA for the CDR3 is TGTGCCAGCAGCCCCGAGGCAGTGAGCTCCTACGAGCAGTACTTC.

The V call is TRBV3-1, the J call TRBJ2-1; a weak D match, TRBD2 (6 bases). CDR3 length equals 15 residues. Germline V gives CDR1 LGHDT, CDR2 YNNKEL (reference sequence). V was shortened by 5 bases and J by 7 bases, with 18 bases between the two germline ends. This CDR3 reads CASSSGRAGLNEQFF. The CDR3 coding sequence is TGTGCCAGCAGCTCCGGACGAGCGGGCCTTAATGAGCAGTTCTTC.

This clonotype was observed at least ten times. This chain connects TRBV6-2 or TRBV6-3 to TRBJ2-5; D may be TRBD1 or TRBD2 (5 bases each). Germline loops: CDR1 MNHEY, CDR2 SVGEGT. Trimming took 2 bases from V and 3 from J, leaving 10 bases between them. The CDR3 is 14 residues long. The CDR3 nucleotides read TGTGCCAGCAGTTACGGGGGACGAGAAGAGACCCAGTACTTC. It specifies CASSYGGREETQYF.

This clonotype was seen more than once but under ten times. The J gene is TRBJ2-1, the V gene TRBV12-3 or TRBV12-4; a possible D gene is TRBD2 (5 bases). V lost 8 bases and J lost 6, with 14 bases in between. The CDR3 runs to 13 residues. The DNA of the CDR3 is TGTGCCAGCGCGCTGGACTTTTTCAATGAGCAGTTCTTC. It specifies CASALDFFNEQFF.